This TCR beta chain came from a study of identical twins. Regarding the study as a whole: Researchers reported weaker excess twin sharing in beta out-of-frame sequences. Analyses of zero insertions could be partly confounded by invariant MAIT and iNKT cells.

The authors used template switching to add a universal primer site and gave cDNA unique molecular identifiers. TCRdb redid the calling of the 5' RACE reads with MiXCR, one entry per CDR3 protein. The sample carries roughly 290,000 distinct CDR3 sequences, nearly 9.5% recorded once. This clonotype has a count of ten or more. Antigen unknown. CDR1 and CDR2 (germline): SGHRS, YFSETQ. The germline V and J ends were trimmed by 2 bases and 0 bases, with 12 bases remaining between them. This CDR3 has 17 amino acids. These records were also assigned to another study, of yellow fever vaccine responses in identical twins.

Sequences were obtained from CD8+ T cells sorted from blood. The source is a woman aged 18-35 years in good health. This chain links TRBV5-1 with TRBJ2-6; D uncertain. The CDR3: CASSLMAEPSGANVLTF. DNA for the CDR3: TGCGCCAGCAGCTTAATGGCCGAACCCTCTGGGGCCAACGTCCTGACTTTC.